This TCR beta chain stems from a study of cytomegalovirus exposure and HLA in healthy donors. The PCR contained 60 Vbeta and 13 Jbeta primers. Libraries were prepared by immunoSEQ multiplex PCR; TCRdb keeps only in-frame clonotypes and omits some of them. The specimen's table records about 91,000 clones. After removal of 3 bases from V and 4 bases from J, the junction contained 5 bases not matched to a gene. From germline, CDR1 is SGHRS and CDR2 YFSETQ. This CDR3 has 15 residues. Points on this clone: Antigen: not known.

Notes on the study in general: Among TCR sequences, most were rare, though some public TCRs appeared in many donors.

V and J are TRBV5-1 and TRBJ2-1, with TRBD2 matching 9 bases. The TCR was taken from a woman between 25 and 40 years old in good health and CMV-seronegative. Material: PBMCs. CDR3 DNA sequence: TGCGCCAGCAGCTCTGGCGGGGGGGGTTACAATGAGCAGTTCTTC. This codes for CASSSGGGGYNEQFF.